The present T cell receptor beta chain was sequenced within a study of chemoradiotherapy in HPV16-positive cancers. Across the study: Candidate HPV-specific clones and shared TCR motifs came from a couple of HPV16-positive patients.

Method: immunoSEQ multiplex PCR; TCRdb's copy keeps in-frame clones and lacks some. In the table there are 40,000 to 60,000 clones, 90% of which are singletons. The sample in question was blood, obtained from a patient who underwent chemoradiotherapy. The clonotype comes from a human donor with HPV-associated anogenital cancer.

In DNA, the CDR3 is TGTGCCAGTATCGGCGGCGGGGGTAATTCACCCCTCCACTTT. Its translation is CASIGGGGNSPLHF. The chain recombines TRBV19 with TRBJ1-6; maybe TRBD1 (5 bases). The CDR3 extends over 14 amino acids. Germline values: CDR1 LNHDA, CDR2 SQIVND (reference sequence). Trimming removed 7 bases from V and 6 bases from J, with 13 bases in between.